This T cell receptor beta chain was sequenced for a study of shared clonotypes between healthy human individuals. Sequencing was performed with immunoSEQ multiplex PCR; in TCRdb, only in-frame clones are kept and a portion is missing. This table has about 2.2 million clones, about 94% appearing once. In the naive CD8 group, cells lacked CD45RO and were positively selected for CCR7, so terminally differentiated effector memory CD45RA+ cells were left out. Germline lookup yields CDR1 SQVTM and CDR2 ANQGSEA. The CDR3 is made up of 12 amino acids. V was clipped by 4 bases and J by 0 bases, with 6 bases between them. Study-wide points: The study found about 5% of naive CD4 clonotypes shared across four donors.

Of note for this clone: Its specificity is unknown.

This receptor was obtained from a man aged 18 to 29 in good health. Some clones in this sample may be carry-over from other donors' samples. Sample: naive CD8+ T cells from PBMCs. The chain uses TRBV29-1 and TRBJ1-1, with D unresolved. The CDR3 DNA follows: TGCAGCGTTGTCCCGCTGAACACTGAAGCTTTCTTT. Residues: CSVVPLNTEAFF.